These T cell receptor beta chains were read from a single sample in a study of regulatory T cells in long-lasting Graves disease. TCRdb redid the calling of the multiplex PCR reads with MiXCR, one entry per CDR3 protein. The sample shows 400,000 to 450,000 distinct CDR3 sequences, about 16% of them seen only once. The sample was also reused in another study, on T cells in Graves' hyperthyroidism and ophthalmopathy.

The sample consisted of peripheral blood mononuclear cells (PBMCs), taken at new diagnosis, from a patient treated with antithyroid drugs. Receptor source: a woman in her thirties with Graves disease. The CDR3 runs from the conserved cysteine through the conserved F or W. A D gene is named only where the DNA matches it firmly. Clone sizes are given selectively: once, few, many, or a class where the clone is expanded.

J,V,size,D,DNA,CDR3
TRBJ2-5,TRBV24-1,many,.,TGTGCCACCATGGCAGCAGGCTTAGAGACCCAGTACTTC,CATMAAGLETQYF
TRBJ2-7,TRBV30,many,.,TGTGCCTGGAGCACACTCTGGGAGCAGTACTTC,CAWSTLWEQYF
TRBJ1-1,TRBV6-7,.,.,TGTGCCAGCAGTTACTCCGGGACACTGGGCACTGAAGCTTTCTTT,CASSYSGTLGTEAFF
TRBJ2-2,TRBV2,.,.,TGTGCCAGGAACTCGAGGGTAAACACCGGGGAGCTGTTTTTT,CARNSRVNTGELFF
TRBJ1-4,TRBV7-6,.,.,TGTGCCAGCAGCTTAGCGTTCGGGGGAAGTGGCACTAATGAAAAACTGTTTTTT,CASSLAFGGSGTNEKLFF
TRBJ2-5,TRBV12-3/TRBV12-4,many,TRBD2,TGTGCCAGCAGTTTAAGGCTAGCGGAAGAGACCCAGTACTTC,CASSLRLAEETQYF
TRBJ2-3,TRBV10-1,few,.,TGCGCCAGCAGTGACCTGACCACAGATACGCAGTATTTT,CASSDLTTDTQYF
TRBJ2-7,TRBV18,many,.,TGTGCCAGCTCACCACAAGAGGGAACCCCTTCCGAGCAGTACTTC,CASSPQEGTPSEQYF
TRBJ2-3,TRBV25-1,few,.,TGTGCCAGCAGTTGGGATACGCAGTATTTT,CASSWDTQYF
TRBJ1-5,TRBV12-3/TRBV12-4,many,TRBD1,TGTGCCAGCAGTTTCTGGACAGGGGGGAGGGATCAGCCCCAGCATTTT,CASSFWTGGRDQPQHF
TRBJ2-5,TRBV2,few,.,TGTGCCAGCAGTGAAGCGGGGGTAGGGCGCGAGACCCAGTACTTC,CASSEAGVGRETQYF
TRBJ1-2,TRBV19,.,TRBD1,TGTGCCAGTAGTATAGGAGACAGGGGGCAGGGCTACACCTTC,CASSIGDRGQGYTF
TRBJ1-2,TRBV12-3/TRBV12-4,many,.,TGTGCCAGCAGCTCCACGGAGGTAAACTATGGCTACACCTTC,CASSSTEVNYGYTF
TRBJ2-3,TRBV12-3/TRBV12-4,.,TRBD2,TGTGCCAGCAGCTTAGCGCCTGCGGGGGTGGCCACAGATACGCAGTATTTT,CASSLAPAGVATDTQYF
TRBJ2-3,TRBV5-1,many,.,TGCGCCAGCAGCTCGGGATCCCTAGATACGCAGTATTTT,CASSSGSLDTQYF
TRBJ2-5,TRBV14,many,TRBD1,TGTGCCAGCAGCAAAGACAGGGTCAGGGAGACCCAGTACTTC,CASSKDRVRETQYF
TRBJ2-5,TRBV4-1,.,.,TGCGCCAGCAGCCACCCCATCGGGGCCGGAGGAGAGACCCAGTACTTC,CASSHPIGAGGETQYF
TRBJ1-2,TRBV18,many,TRBD1,TGTGCCAGCTCCCAGGGGGACAGATACTATGGCTACACCTTC,CASSQGDRYYGYTF
TRBJ2-6,TRBV7-2,.,TRBD1,TGTGCCAGCAGAACGGACAGGGTTGGTACGGGGGCCAACGTCCTGACTTTC,CASRTDRVGTGANVLTF
TRBJ1-6,TRBV11-2,many,TRBD1,TGTGCCAGCAGCTTAATTCTAAATGAGGACAGGATCTCGTATAATTCACCCCTCCACTTT,CASSLILNEDRISYNSPLHF
TRBJ1-3,TRBV3-1,few,.,TGTGCCAGCAGCCAAGATGGGTTCTCTGGAAACACCATATATTTT,CASSQDGFSGNTIYF
TRBJ2-1,TRBV4-1,.,.,TGCGCCAGCACCCAAGTGGCCAGGGAAAATGAGCAGTTCTTC,CASTQVARENEQFF
TRBJ2-2,TRBV7-2,few,TRBD1,TGTGCCAGCAGCTTTCCACAAACTTCTGAGTTTGGGACAGAAATTTGGGTGAACACCGGGGAGCTGTTTTTT,CASSFPQTSEFGTEIWVNTGELFF
TRBJ1-5,TRBV3-1,many,.,TGTGCCAGCAGCCAAGGGGGTGGGGGTCAGCCCCAGCATTTT,CASSQGGGGQPQHF
TRBJ2-1,TRBV28,many,.,TGTGCCAGCAGTTTAGTCAGCGCCAGGGGGGGCTATGAGCAGTTCTTC,CASSLVSARGGYEQFF
TRBJ2-4,TRBV5-1,many,.,TGCGCCAGCAGCCCACAGGTGGGGGTAAACATTCAGTACTTC,CASSPQVGVNIQYF
TRBJ1-1,TRBV10-3,many,.,TGTGCCATCAGTGAAGGAGGAGAAAACACTGAAGCTTTCTTT,CAISEGGENTEAFF
TRBJ2-1,TRBV20-1,few,.,TGCAGTGCTAGAGATTGGAGCTCCTACAATGAGCAGTTCTTC,CSARDWSSYNEQFF
TRBJ2-1,TRBV12-3/TRBV12-4,many,.,TGTGCCAGCAGTTTTGAAGGCTACAATGAGCAGTTCTTC,CASSFEGYNEQFF
TRBJ2-3,TRBV20-1,.,TRBD2,TGCAGTGCTAGGGCTAGCGGGAGGAAGGCGACAGATACGCAGTATTTT,CSARASGRKATDTQYF
TRBJ1-5,TRBV19,.,.,TGTGCCACCAGGGACGTTCGAAGCAATCAGCCCCAGCATTTT,CATRDVRSNQPQHF
TRBJ2-7,TRBV12-3/TRBV12-4,.,.,TGTGCCAGTTCAATAGGGACTGCCGCCTACGAGCAGTACTTC,CASSIGTAAYEQYF
TRBJ2-5,TRBV4-1,.,.,TGCGCCAGCAGCCCGTCGAGGCAAGAGACCCAGTACTTC,CASSPSRQETQYF
TRBJ2-7,TRBV7-9,.,.,TGTGCCAGCAGCTCTCCTGGGTTCGGCTCCTACGAGCAGTACTTC,CASSSPGFGSYEQYF
TRBJ2-7,TRBV2,.,.,TGTGCCAGCAGTGAAGCAAAGACGACGTACGAGCAGTACTTC,CASSEAKTTYEQYF
TRBJ1-1,TRBV4-1,.,.,TGCGCCAGCAGCCAAGAACGTTCCTACACTGAAGCTTTCTTT,CASSQERSYTEAFF
TRBJ1-5,TRBV2,many,TRBD1,TGTGCCAGCAGGGACGGGACAGCCAATCAGCCCCAGCATTTT,CASRDGTANQPQHF
TRBJ2-5,TRBV24-1,few,.,TGTGCCACCAGTGATTTGCTGCAGGTCGGGCAGACCCAGTACTTC,CATSDLLQVGQTQYF
TRBJ1-4,TRBV5-1,few,.,TGCGCCAGCAGCTTGGATGGGGCGTCCCGTAATGAAAAACTGTTTTTT,CASSLDGASRNEKLFF
TRBJ2-5,TRBV7-9,many,TRBD2,TGTGCCAGCCATCGACGGACTAGCCAAGAGACCCAGTACTTC,CASHRRTSQETQYF
TRBJ2-1,TRBV11-2,.,TRBD2,TGTGCCAGCAGCCCCCACCCGGAGGTGGGAGGGTCGTACAATGAGCAGTTCTTC,CASSPHPEVGGSYNEQFF
TRBJ1-4,TRBV5-1,few,.,TGCGCCAGCAGCTTGGTCGGGGGCCCCCTGAAAGAAAAACTGTTTTTT,CASSLVGGPLKEKLFF
TRBJ2-3,TRBV6-5,few,.,TGTGCCAGCAGTTACGACGGAGTGGGAGCAGATACGCAGTATTTT,CASSYDGVGADTQYF
TRBJ2-1,TRBV29-1,.,.,TGCAGCGTTGAAGTGGCGGCTTATAGTTCCTACAATGAGCAGTTCTTC,CSVEVAAYSSYNEQFF
TRBJ2-5,TRBV7-2,few,TRBD2,TGTGCCAGCAGCCGCTCGCGGGGGTCTCCTCGCGAGACCCAGTACTTC,CASSRSRGSPRETQYF
TRBJ2-2,TRBV28,many,.,TGTGCCAGCAGTTTAATCCCTAGCAACACCGGGGAGCTGTTTTTT,CASSLIPSNTGELFF
TRBJ1-1,TRBV19,.,.,TGTGCCAGTAGTATAGCTGGGGAGGGAGTTAGAGTCGGGGCTTTCTTT,CASSIAGEGVRVGAFF